These T cell receptor beta chains were read from a single sample in a study of shared clonotypes between healthy human individuals. Produced via immunoSEQ multiplex PCR; TCRdb's table is partial and in-frame only. There are under 600,000 clones in the sample; 95% to 98% occur only once, and 0.25% to 0.35% lies in the top ten. Sequencing used naive CD8+ T cells sorted from blood. The receptor source for this set is a man aged 25-40 years in good health. CDR3s include the opening cysteine and the closing phenylalanine or tryptophan. Fields, in order: V gene, D gene, clone size, CDR3 length, J gene, CDR3 DNA, CDR3 protein. A D gene is named only where the DNA matches it firmly. Part of the rows lack a size; the others show once, few, many or a class for expanded clones.

v_call: TRBV19; d_call: .; clone_size: .; cdr3_length: 16; j_call: TRBJ1-2; cdr3_nt: TGTGCCAGTAGTACGCTCTTATCGGGTTTCGACTATGGCTACACCTTC; cdr3_aa: CASSTLLSGFDYGYTF
v_call: TRBV27; d_call: .; clone_size: .; cdr3_length: 14; j_call: TRBJ2-3; cdr3_nt: TGTGCCAGCACCCAAGGGACCTCCACAGATACGCAGTATTTT; cdr3_aa: CASTQGTSTDTQYF
v_call: TRBV6-4; d_call: TRBD1; clone_size: .; cdr3_length: 15; j_call: TRBJ2-2; cdr3_nt: TGTGCCAGCAGTGCTGAGGGGGCGGGCACCGGGGAGCTGTTTTTT; cdr3_aa: CASSAEGAGTGELFF
v_call: TRBV5-6; d_call: TRBD2; clone_size: .; cdr3_length: 18; j_call: TRBJ2-1; cdr3_nt: TGTGCCAGCAACCCTCTCCCCATAGCGGGAGGGCCGGGTAATGAGCAGTTCTTC; cdr3_aa: CASNPLPIAGGPGNEQFF
v_call: TRBV15; d_call: .; clone_size: .; cdr3_length: 14; j_call: TRBJ2-7; cdr3_nt: TGTGCCACCAGCACAACTAGCTTTCCCTACGAGCAGTACTTC; cdr3_aa: CATSTTSFPYEQYF
v_call: TRBV27; d_call: .; clone_size: .; cdr3_length: 13; j_call: TRBJ1-5; cdr3_nt: TGTGCCAGCAGTTTGAGGGGTGAGCGGCCCCAGCATTTT; cdr3_aa: CASSLRGERPQHF
v_call: TRBV27; d_call: .; clone_size: .; cdr3_length: 18; j_call: TRBJ2-7; cdr3_nt: TGTGCCAGTGGGGCGGGGTCTGGAAATTTGGGGGCGATTTACGAGCAGTACTTC; cdr3_aa: CASGAGSGNLGAIYEQYF
v_call: TRBV4-3; d_call: TRBD2; clone_size: .; cdr3_length: 14; j_call: TRBJ2-7; cdr3_nt: TGCGCCAGCAGTCTCGGGAGGAGCTCCTACGAGCAGTACTTC; cdr3_aa: CASSLGRSSYEQYF
v_call: TRBV6-1; d_call: .; clone_size: .; cdr3_length: 12; j_call: TRBJ1-5; cdr3_nt: TGTGCCAGCAGTCCATCAGGTCAGCCCCAGCATTTT; cdr3_aa: CASSPSGQPQHF
v_call: TRBV29-1; d_call: .; clone_size: once; cdr3_length: 15; j_call: TRBJ2-7; cdr3_nt: TGCAGCGTCGAATATCTTGGCCTCGAGGGAGGCGAGCAGTACTTC; cdr3_aa: CSVEYLGLEGGEQYF
v_call: TRBV9; d_call: TRBD2; clone_size: .; cdr3_length: 18; j_call: TRBJ2-5; cdr3_nt: TGTGCCAGCAGCGCCGGACTAGCGGGAGGGCCAATGGGGGAGACCCAGTACTTC; cdr3_aa: CASSAGLAGGPMGETQYF
v_call: TRBV27; d_call: TRBD1; clone_size: .; cdr3_length: 15; j_call: TRBJ2-1; cdr3_nt: TGTGCCAGCAGTATTCCGGGACAGGTGTACAATGAGCAGTTCTTC; cdr3_aa: CASSIPGQVYNEQFF
v_call: TRBV6-5; d_call: .; clone_size: once; cdr3_length: 13; j_call: TRBJ2-7; cdr3_nt: TGTGCCAGCAGCGCAGACGGATACTACGAGCAGTACTTC; cdr3_aa: CASSADGYYEQYF
v_call: TRBV2; d_call: .; clone_size: .; cdr3_length: 15; j_call: TRBJ2-7; cdr3_nt: TGTGCCAGCAGTGCATGGCCCCAGCTACGGGACGAGCAGTACTTC; cdr3_aa: CASSAWPQLRDEQYF
v_call: TRBV11-2; d_call: TRBD2; clone_size: .; cdr3_length: 19; j_call: TRBJ2-1; cdr3_nt: TGTGCCAGCTCACGGTCTAGCGGGAGGCCAACGAGCTCCTACAATGAGCAGTTCTTC; cdr3_aa: CASSRSSGRPTSSYNEQFF
v_call: TRBV10-3; d_call: TRBD1; clone_size: .; cdr3_length: 17; j_call: TRBJ1-1; cdr3_nt: TGTGCCATCAGTGAGTTTGGACAGGGGGGATTGAGGGCTGAAGCTTTCTTT; cdr3_aa: CAISEFGQGGLRAEAFF
v_call: TRBV28; d_call: TRBD1; clone_size: .; cdr3_length: 15; j_call: TRBJ1-1; cdr3_nt: TGTGCCAGCAGTCAGACGCAGGGGGCAAACACTGAAGCTTTCTTT; cdr3_aa: CASSQTQGANTEAFF
v_call: TRBV7-2; d_call: .; clone_size: once; cdr3_length: 16; j_call: TRBJ1-5; cdr3_nt: TGTGCCAGCAGCTTAGGTGGCCGGTTTTGGTATCAGCCCCAGCATTTT; cdr3_aa: CASSLGGRFWYQPQHF
v_call: TRBV12-2; d_call: .; clone_size: .; cdr3_length: 13; j_call: TRBJ2-7; cdr3_nt: TGTGCAATATTTGGCGTACCAGGCTACGAGCAGTACTTC; cdr3_aa: CAIFGVPGYEQYF
v_call: TRBV7-8; d_call: TRBD2; clone_size: .; cdr3_length: 14; j_call: TRBJ2-7; cdr3_nt: TGTGCCAGCAGCTTAGAAGGACTAGCGGACGAGCAGTACTTC; cdr3_aa: CASSLEGLADEQYF
v_call: TRBV7-9; d_call: .; clone_size: .; cdr3_length: 13; j_call: TRBJ2-3; cdr3_nt: TGTGCCAGCGGTGAGGTCCACACAGATACGCAGTATTTT; cdr3_aa: CASGEVHTDTQYF
v_call: TRBV29-1; d_call: .; clone_size: .; cdr3_length: 10; j_call: TRBJ2-3; cdr3_nt: TGCAGCGTTGATCAGTATCCGCAGTATTTT; cdr3_aa: CSVDQYPQYF
v_call: TRBV27; d_call: TRBD2; clone_size: .; cdr3_length: 13; j_call: TRBJ2-2; cdr3_nt: TGTGCCAGCAGGGCGGGGGACACCGGGGAGCTGTTTTTT; cdr3_aa: CASRAGDTGELFF
v_call: TRBV9; d_call: TRBD2; clone_size: .; cdr3_length: 15; j_call: TRBJ2-1; cdr3_nt: TGTGCCAGCAGCGTAGGTGGACTAGCGAGCGATGAGCAGTTCTTC; cdr3_aa: CASSVGGLASDEQFF
v_call: TRBV27; d_call: .; clone_size: .; cdr3_length: 16; j_call: TRBJ2-3; cdr3_nt: TGTGCCAGCAGTCCAGGGGCAGAAGAATCTTGGGATACGCAGTATTTT; cdr3_aa: CASSPGAEESWDTQYF
v_call: TRBV29-1; d_call: .; clone_size: .; cdr3_length: 12; j_call: TRBJ1-2; cdr3_nt: TGCAGCGCTCTGGACAGTGACTATGGCTACACCTTC; cdr3_aa: CSALDSDYGYTF
v_call: TRBV7-9; d_call: TRBD1; clone_size: .; cdr3_length: 17; j_call: TRBJ2-6; cdr3_nt: TGTGCCAGCAGGCCTCCGGGACAGGTCTCAGGGGCCAACGTCCTGACTTTC; cdr3_aa: CASRPPGQVSGANVLTF
v_call: TRBV19; d_call: .; clone_size: .; cdr3_length: 19; j_call: TRBJ2-1; cdr3_nt: TGTGCCAGTACCCAGGGGGGACGGCAGGGGGACTCATGGTACAATGAGCAGTTCTTC; cdr3_aa: CASTQGGRQGDSWYNEQFF
v_call: TRBV25-1; d_call: .; clone_size: .; cdr3_length: 15; j_call: TRBJ2-1; cdr3_nt: TGTGCCAGCAGTCCCTCCGGGATTACCTACAATGAGCAGTTCTTC; cdr3_aa: CASSPSGITYNEQFF
v_call: TRBV7-9; d_call: .; clone_size: .; cdr3_length: 15; j_call: TRBJ1-1; cdr3_nt: TGTGCCAGCAGCTCCCCTGTTGAGCAGAACACTGAAGCTTTCTTT; cdr3_aa: CASSSPVEQNTEAFF
v_call: TRBV29-1; d_call: .; clone_size: .; cdr3_length: 12; j_call: TRBJ2-2; cdr3_nt: TGCAGCGTTGTTTCAAGCGCCGGGGAGCTGTTTTTT; cdr3_aa: CSVVSSAGELFF
v_call: TRBV7-9; d_call: TRBD2; clone_size: .; cdr3_length: 19; j_call: TRBJ2-1; cdr3_nt: TGTGCCAGCAGCTTATCGCTAGCGGGAGCAGCGTCGAGGAACAATGAGCAGTTCTTC; cdr3_aa: CASSLSLAGAASRNNEQFF
v_call: TRBV6-6; d_call: .; clone_size: .; cdr3_length: 16; j_call: TRBJ2-5; cdr3_nt: TGTGCCAGCAGTTACCTGGCAGAACCGTACCAAGAGACCCAGTACTTC; cdr3_aa: CASSYLAEPYQETQYF
v_call: TRBV29-1; d_call: TRBD2; clone_size: .; cdr3_length: 16; j_call: TRBJ2-3; cdr3_nt: TGCAGCGTTGAGATCCTACTAGCGGGAGTTTCAGATACGCAGTATTTT; cdr3_aa: CSVEILLAGVSDTQYF
v_call: TRBV28; d_call: .; clone_size: .; cdr3_length: 12; j_call: TRBJ2-7; cdr3_nt: TGTGCCAGCAGTTTCAGGCTATACGAGCAGTACTTC; cdr3_aa: CASSFRLYEQYF
v_call: TRBV15; d_call: TRBD2; clone_size: .; cdr3_length: 16; j_call: TRBJ2-5; cdr3_nt: TGTGCCACCAGTCAATTAGCGGGAGGACCCCGGGAGACCCAGTACTTC; cdr3_aa: CATSQLAGGPRETQYF
v_call: TRBV27; d_call: TRBD2; clone_size: .; cdr3_length: 16; j_call: TRBJ2-1; cdr3_nt: TGTGCCAGCGGTCCGGCCCTAGCGGGAGGGTACAATGAGCAGTTCTTC; cdr3_aa: CASGPALAGGYNEQFF
v_call: TRBV6-5; d_call: .; clone_size: .; cdr3_length: 15; j_call: TRBJ1-5; cdr3_nt: TGTGCCAGCAGCCCCTCAATATATAGCAATCAGCCCCAGCATTTT; cdr3_aa: CASSPSIYSNQPQHF
v_call: TRBV19; d_call: TRBD2; clone_size: once; cdr3_length: 15; j_call: TRBJ2-5; cdr3_nt: TGTGCCAGTAGTTCGGGACTAGCGGCCCAAGAGACCCAGTACTTC; cdr3_aa: CASSSGLAAQETQYF
v_call: TRBV11-3; d_call: TRBD2; clone_size: .; cdr3_length: 13; j_call: TRBJ2-5; cdr3_nt: TGTGCCAGCAGCTCCGGGACTATTGAGACCCAGTACTTC; cdr3_aa: CASSSGTIETQYF
v_call: TRBV6-1; d_call: .; clone_size: .; cdr3_length: 13; j_call: TRBJ2-2; cdr3_nt: TGTGCCAGCAGGGGAACCGGTACCGGGGAGCTGTTTTTT; cdr3_aa: CASRGTGTGELFF
v_call: TRBV28; d_call: TRBD1; clone_size: .; cdr3_length: 15; j_call: TRBJ1-5; cdr3_nt: TGTGCCAGCAGCGAGGGACAGACCCGCAATCAGCCCCAGCATTTT; cdr3_aa: CASSEGQTRNQPQHF
v_call: TRBV27; d_call: TRBD2; clone_size: once; cdr3_length: 15; j_call: TRBJ2-7; cdr3_nt: TGTGCCAGCAGTTTAAATAGCGGGAGTAGGTACGAGCAGTACTTC; cdr3_aa: CASSLNSGSRYEQYF
v_call: TRBV11-3; d_call: .; clone_size: .; cdr3_length: 14; j_call: TRBJ2-1; cdr3_nt: TGTGCCAGCAGCCACCCGGGACTCAACAATGAGCAGTTCTTC; cdr3_aa: CASSHPGLNNEQFF
v_call: TRBV7-9; d_call: TRBD2; clone_size: .; cdr3_length: 18; j_call: TRBJ2-1; cdr3_nt: TGTGCCAGCAGCTTTACCGAGACTAGCGGGAGGCTAGACAATGAGCAGTTCTTC; cdr3_aa: CASSFTETSGRLDNEQFF
v_call: TRBV5-4; d_call: .; clone_size: once; cdr3_length: 15; j_call: TRBJ2-1; cdr3_nt: TGTGCCAGCAGCTTGGATACGGGAGTGTGGAATGAGCAGTTCTTC; cdr3_aa: CASSLDTGVWNEQFF
v_call: TRBV23-1; d_call: TRBD1; clone_size: .; cdr3_length: 16; j_call: TRBJ1-1; cdr3_nt: TGCGCCAGCAGTCGCTGGGGTTACGACAGGGCCACTGAAGCTTTCTTT; cdr3_aa: CASSRWGYDRATEAFF